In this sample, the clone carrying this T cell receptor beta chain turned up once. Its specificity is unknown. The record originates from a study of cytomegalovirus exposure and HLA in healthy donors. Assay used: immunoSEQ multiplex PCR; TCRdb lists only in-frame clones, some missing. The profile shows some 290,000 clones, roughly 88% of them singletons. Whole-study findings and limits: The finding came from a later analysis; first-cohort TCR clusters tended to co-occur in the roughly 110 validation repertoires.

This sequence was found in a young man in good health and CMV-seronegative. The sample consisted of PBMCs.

DNA for the CDR3: TGTGCCAGCAGCTTTCGGGACAGGGGAGACTATGGCTACACCTTC. Translated, it gives CASSFRDRGDYGYTF. The J gene is TRBJ1-2, the V gene TRBV7-9; 10 bases map to TRBD1. Trimming cost V 3 bases and J 3 bases; bases outside gene matches: 4. Germline assignment: CDR1 SEHNR and CDR2 FQNEAQ (reference sequence). The CDR3 has 15 residues.